A selection of T cell receptor beta chains follows, all from one sample in a study of CD8+ T cells in alopecia areata. Profiled with immunoSEQ multiplex PCR; TCRdb holds only in-frame clones, not every one. The table has around 150,000 clones, around 82% seen once. The source was CD8+ T cells sorted from blood, collected at week 4, from a patient treated with tofacitinib. The receptors shown here come from a human donor with alopecia areata. CDR3s include the opening cysteine and the closing phenylalanine or tryptophan. Each record gives: V gene, D gene, clone size, J gene, CDR3 protein, CDR3 DNA. A D gene is named only where the DNA matches it firmly. Size tells how often a clone was seen (once, few, many) or the class of an expanded clone, and some rows leave it out.

TRBV27	NA	NA	TRBJ2-3	CASSLSIGGTQYF	TGTGCCAGCAGTTTATCGATCGGCGGTACGCAGTATTTT
TRBV7-8	NA	few	TRBJ2-7	CASRWRQGPSYEQYF	TGTGCCAGCAGGTGGAGGCAGGGACCCTCCTACGAGCAGTACTTC
TRBV25-1	NA	NA	TRBJ1-1	CASSYAGMNTEAFF	TGTGCCAGCAGTTACGCCGGGATGAACACTGAAGCTTTCTTT
TRBV27	NA	NA	TRBJ2-5	CASSRSGHSQETQYF	TGTGCCAGCAGTAGGTCAGGGCACTCTCAAGAGACCCAGTACTTC
TRBV6-1	TRBD2	NA	TRBJ2-1	CASSGTSGGVYNEQFF	TGTGCCAGCAGTGGGACTAGCGGGGGGGTCTACAATGAGCAGTTCTTC
TRBV7-2	NA	few	TRBJ2-7	CASVSGTLSYEQYF	TGTGCCAGCGTCTCTGGAACCCTTTCCTACGAGCAGTACTTC
TRBV27	NA	NA	TRBJ2-7	CASSPLPVGSEQYF	TGTGCCAGCAGCCCGCTTCCTGTCGGGTCCGAGCAGTACTTC
TRBV29-1	TRBD1	NA	TRBJ1-1	CSVEFTGAVKAFF	TGCAGCGTTGAATTTACAGGGGCCGTGAAAGCTTTCTTT
TRBV7-2	TRBD2	NA	TRBJ2-1	CASSSGLAGNNEQFF	TGTGCCAGCAGTTCGGGACTAGCGGGGAACAATGAGCAGTTCTTC
TRBV7-9	NA	NA	TRBJ1-1	CASSPNRETGTEAFF	TGTGCCAGCAGCCCGAACAGGGAGACGGGAACTGAAGCTTTCTTT
TRBV25-1	TRBD1	NA	TRBJ2-5	CASSERGQPATQYF	TGTGCCAGCAGTGAACGGGGACAGCCGGCGACCCAGTACTTC
TRBV9	NA	once	TRBJ2-5	CASSEGGRPQETQYF	TGTGCCAGCAGCGAGGGGGGCCGACCTCAAGAGACCCAGTACTTC
TRBV4-3	TRBD1	NA	TRBJ1-2	CASSQDRTGGLNYGYTF	TGCGCCAGCAGCCAAGATAGGACAGGGGGCCTAAACTATGGCTACACCTTC
TRBV7-9	TRBD1	NA	TRBJ2-7	CASSSRDRDEQYF	TGTGCCAGCAGCTCCCGTGACAGGGACGAGCAGTACTTC
TRBV4-3	TRBD2	NA	TRBJ2-2	CASSHPLAGATNTGELFF	TGCGCCAGCAGCCATCCACTAGCGGGGGCTACGAACACCGGGGAGCTGTTTTTT
TRBV6-1	NA	NA	TRBJ2-3	CASSQGRPTDTQYF	TGTGCCAGCAGTCAAGGCCGGCCCACAGATACGCAGTATTTT
TRBV5-4	NA	NA	TRBJ2-5	CASSSETVLAPQYF	TGTGCCAGCAGCTCCGAGACAGTGCTGGCCCCCCAGTACTTC
TRBV5-1	TRBD1	NA	TRBJ1-1	CASSPGGQDTEAFF	TGCGCCAGCAGCCCAGGGGGGCAGGACACTGAAGCTTTCTTT
TRBV9	NA	NA	TRBJ2-6	CASSGTRYSGANVLTF	TGTGCCAGCAGTGGGACCCGGTACTCTGGGGCCAACGTCCTGACTTTC
TRBV21-1	NA	NA	TRBJ1-2	CASSHLTGPRSGYTF	TGTGCCAGCAGCCATTTGACTGGCCCTAGGTCCGGCTACACCTTC
TRBV7-6	NA	NA	TRBJ2-5	CASSLIGAASQETQYF	TGTGCCAGCAGCTTGATAGGAGCGGCTTCTCAAGAGACCCAGTACTTC
TRBV4-3	TRBD1	NA	TRBJ1-1	CASSPGGLTEAFF	TGCGCCAGCAGCCCAGGGGGCCTCACTGAAGCTTTCTTT
TRBV6-5	TRBD2	NA	TRBJ2-3	CASKASGGSTDTQYF	TGTGCCAGCAAGGCCAGCGGGGGGAGCACAGATACGCAGTATTTT
TRBV29-1	TRBD1	NA	TRBJ2-4	CSVEEVDRGNIQYF	TGCAGCGTTGAAGAAGTTGACAGGGGGAACATTCAGTACTTC
TRBV10-1	NA	NA	TRBJ2-7	CASSDPRGEQYF	TGCGCCAGCAGTGACCCCAGAGGCGAGCAGTACTTC
TRBV9	TRBD2	NA	TRBJ2-7	CASSASGGQVYEQYF	TGTGCCAGCAGCGCTAGCGGGGGTCAGGTCTACGAGCAGTACTTC
TRBV28	TRBD1	once	TRBJ2-4	CASSLTGFKNIQYF	TGTGCCAGCAGTTTGACAGGGTTTAAAAACATTCAGTACTTC
TRBV4-3	NA	NA	TRBJ2-5	CASSQDPAVGGETQYF	TGCGCCAGCAGCCAAGATCCTGCAGTCGGGGGCGAGACCCAGTACTTC
TRBV6-5	TRBD1	NA	TRBJ1-1	CASSYTGQGVTEAFF	TGTGCCAGCAGTTACACCGGACAGGGGGTGACTGAAGCTTTCTTT
TRBV7-9	TRBD1	NA	TRBJ2-7	CASSLQDRAYEQYF	TGTGCCAGCAGCCTCCAGGACAGGGCCTACGAGCAGTACTTC
TRBV19	TRBD1	NA	TRBJ1-2	CASSWTGVYGYTF	TGTGCCAGTAGCTGGACAGGGGTCTATGGCTACACCTTC
TRBV14	NA	NA	TRBJ2-7	CASSQGQGRSYEQYF	TGTGCCAGCAGCCAAGGGCAGGGTCGCTCCTACGAGCAGTACTTC
TRBV6-6	NA	NA	TRBJ2-5	CASSGGVQETQYF	TGTGCCAGCAGCGGGGGTGTCCAAGAGACCCAGTACTTC
TRBV19	NA	NA	TRBJ1-5	CASSIMDTGGNQPQHF	TGTGCCAGTAGTATAATGGACACCGGAGGCAATCAGCCCCAGCATTTT
TRBV7-2	NA	NA	TRBJ2-7	CASSPLYEQYF	TGTGCCAGCAGCCCCTTATACGAGCAGTACTTC
TRBV5-1	NA	NA	TRBJ2-1	CASSFTGNNEQFF	TGCGCCAGCAGCTTCACGGGGAACAATGAGCAGTTCTTC
TRBV23-1	NA	once	TRBJ2-7	CASTPPQSPTYEQYF	TGCGCCAGCACCCCCCCGCAGTCTCCCACCTACGAGCAGTACTTC
TRBV7-8	NA	once	TRBJ2-7	CASSLVTGGSYEQYF	TGTGCCAGCAGCTTAGTGACCGGGGGCTCCTACGAGCAGTACTTC
TRBV7-6	TRBD2	NA	TRBJ2-3	CASSLVLTGGSDTQYF	TGTGCCAGCAGCTTAGTATTGACGGGGGGATCAGATACGCAGTATTTT
TRBV27	NA	NA	TRBJ2-3	CASSFLGGGPSTDTQYF	TGTGCCAGCAGCTTCCTGGGCGGGGGCCCGAGCACAGATACGCAGTATTTT
TRBV5-1	NA	NA	TRBJ1-1	CASSRDRPMNTEAFF	TGCGCCAGCAGCCGTGACAGACCCATGAACACTGAAGCTTTCTTT
TRBV6-5	NA	few	TRBJ2-1	CVSSLGGSIGEQFF	TGTGTCAGCAGTTTGGGAGGATCAATCGGTGAGCAGTTCTTC
TRBV27	NA	NA	TRBJ1-1	CASSPGHPRTEAFF	TGTGCCAGCTCCCCGGGACACCCAAGGACTGAAGCTTTCTTT
TRBV9	NA	NA	TRBJ2-1	CASSVSGNEQFF	TGTGCCAGCAGCGTAAGCGGCAATGAGCAGTTCTTC
TRBV27	TRBD2	few	TRBJ2-7	CASSSSGRRDEQYF	TGTGCCAGCAGTTCGTCCGGGAGGAGGGACGAGCAGTACTTC
TRBV7-6	TRBD1	few	TRBJ2-7	CASSFGAWGQGSYEQYF	TGTGCCAGCAGCTTTGGGGCTTGGGGACAGGGGTCCTACGAGCAGTACTTC
TRBV19	NA	few	TRBJ2-3	CASEGDTQYF	TGTGCCTCGGAGGGAGATACGCAGTATTTT